Listed below are T cell receptor beta chains from one sample, sequenced in a study of T cells in Graves' hyperthyroidism and ophthalmopathy. TCRdb independently ran MiXCR on the multiplex PCR reads; one entry per CDR3 protein. Of 550,000 to 850,000 distinct CDR3 sequences listed, roughly a sixth are singletons. The specimen sequenced was blood. These receptors originate from a woman between 50 and 59 years old with Graves' hyperthyroidism that later progressed to Graves' ophthalmopathy. CDR3s include the opening cysteine and the closing phenylalanine or tryptophan. D genes are given only for firm matches. Not all rows give a size; the values are once, few, many and, for expanded clones, a class.

J: TRBJ2-5
D: NA
size: NA
V: TRBV24-1
CDR3: CATSEGVGQETQYF
DNA: TGTGCCACCAGTGAAGGGGTCGGGCAAGAGACCCAGTACTTC

J: TRBJ2-7
D: NA
size: NA
V: TRBV14
CDR3: CASSHVWAEEHEQYF
DNA: TGTGCCAGCAGCCACGTATGGGCGGAAGAGCACGAGCAGTACTTC

J: TRBJ2-7
D: NA
size: few
V: TRBV20-1
CDR3: CSADTAHYEQYF
DNA: TGCAGTGCCGACACTGCTCACTACGAGCAGTACTTC

J: TRBJ1-1
D: NA
size: NA
V: TRBV5-1
CDR3: CASGRGGQNTEAFF
DNA: TGCGCCAGCGGTCGGGGGGGGCAGAACACTGAAGCTTTCTTT

J: TRBJ2-5
D: TRBD2
size: NA
V: TRBV7-2
CDR3: CASSFSGAGVTAETQYF
DNA: TGTGCCAGCAGCTTTTCGGGAGCGGGGGTTACCGCAGAGACCCAGTACTTC

J: TRBJ2-5
D: NA
size: many
V: TRBV20-1
CDR3: CSARRGTLGETQYF
DNA: TGCAGTGCTAGAAGGGGGACACTTGGAGAGACCCAGTACTTC

J: TRBJ2-3
D: NA
size: many
V: TRBV6-1
CDR3: CASSSIRGASTDTQYF
DNA: TGTGCCAGCAGTTCCATCCGGGGGGCTAGCACAGATACGCAGTATTTT

J: TRBJ1-5
D: TRBD1
size: NA
V: TRBV6-1
CDR3: CASRPDREQPQHF
DNA: TGTGCCAGCAGACCAGACAGGGAACAGCCCCAGCATTTT

J: TRBJ1-1
D: NA
size: many
V: TRBV6-5
CDR3: CASSDSGEDTEAFF
DNA: TGTGCCAGCAGTGACTCGGGGGAGGACACTGAAGCTTTCTTT

J: TRBJ2-1
D: NA
size: few
V: TRBV18
CDR3: CASSRLSLSYNEQFF
DNA: TGTGCCAGCTCTCGACTATCTCTCTCCTACAATGAGCAGTTCTTC

J: TRBJ2-3
D: NA
size: NA
V: TRBV9
CDR3: CASSVGPRTFDTQYF
DNA: TGTGCCAGCAGCGTAGGTCCCAGGACATTCGATACGCAGTATTTT

J: TRBJ2-3
D: NA
size: few
V: TRBV27
CDR3: CASSYLGGRGADTQYF
DNA: TGTGCCAGCAGCTATCTCGGGGGGCGGGGCGCAGATACGCAGTATTTT

J: TRBJ1-1
D: NA
size: many
V: TRBV5-1
CDR3: CASSLEPNGAEAFF
DNA: TGCGCCAGCAGCTTGGAACCGAACGGGGCTGAAGCTTTCTTT

J: TRBJ2-3
D: NA
size: NA
V: TRBV6-5
CDR3: CASSYPSVTDTQYF
DNA: TGTGCCAGCAGTTACCCTTCCGTTACAGATACGCAGTATTTT

J: TRBJ1-1
D: NA
size: few
V: TRBV29-1
CDR3: CSVVGVNTEAFF
DNA: TGCAGCGTTGTAGGGGTGAACACTGAAGCTTTCTTT

J: TRBJ1-2
D: NA
size: many
V: TRBV3-1
CDR3: CASSQEVRFYGYTF
DNA: TGTGCCAGCAGCCAAGAAGTCCGTTTCTATGGCTACACCTTC

J: TRBJ1-1
D: NA
size: few
V: TRBV7-2
CDR3: CASSPHSVNTEAFF
DNA: TGTGCCAGCAGCCCACATTCGGTGAACACTGAAGCTTTCTTT

J: TRBJ2-5
D: NA
size: few
V: TRBV7-6
CDR3: CASSYSYGGQETQYF
DNA: TGTGCCAGCAGCTATTCATACGGAGGGCAAGAGACCCAGTACTTC

J: TRBJ1-1
D: NA
size: NA
V: TRBV6-1
CDR3: CASSPRARATEAFF
DNA: TGTGCCAGCAGCCCACGGGCCAGGGCCACTGAAGCTTTCTTT

J: TRBJ2-7
D: TRBD1
size: NA
V: TRBV14
CDR3: CASSQYRGYEQYF
DNA: TGTGCCAGCAGCCAATACAGGGGGTACGAGCAGTACTTC

J: TRBJ1-2
D: NA
size: many
V: TRBV30
CDR3: CAWSVRAVTPYGYTF
DNA: TGTGCCTGGAGTGTAAGGGCCGTAACGCCCTATGGCTACACCTTC

J: TRBJ1-1
D: TRBD1
size: few
V: TRBV6-1
CDR3: CASRVWTGDNTEAFF
DNA: TGTGCCAGCAGGGTGTGGACAGGGGATAACACTGAAGCTTTCTTT

J: TRBJ1-2
D: NA
size: few
V: TRBV20-1
CDR3: CSASQGPGYTF
DNA: TGCAGTGCTAGTCAGGGCCCTGGCTACACCTTC

J: TRBJ2-1
D: NA
size: NA
V: TRBV14
CDR3: CASSRGLINEQFF
DNA: TGTGCCAGCAGCCGGGGACTGATCAATGAGCAGTTCTTC

J: TRBJ1-5
D: NA
size: NA
V: TRBV10-3
CDR3: CAISGLDGNQPQHF
DNA: TGTGCCATCAGTGGGCTCGATGGGAATCAGCCCCAGCATTTT

J: TRBJ1-1
D: TRBD1
size: many
V: TRBV11-1
CDR3: CATLPGTGSGTEAFF
DNA: TGTGCCACCCTCCCCGGGACAGGGTCTGGCACTGAAGCTTTCTTT

J: TRBJ2-7
D: TRBD2
size: many
V: TRBV5-1
CDR3: CASSTSSGGLPRREQYF
DNA: TGCGCCAGCAGCACCTCTAGCGGGGGGCTACCCAGAAGGGAGCAGTACTTC